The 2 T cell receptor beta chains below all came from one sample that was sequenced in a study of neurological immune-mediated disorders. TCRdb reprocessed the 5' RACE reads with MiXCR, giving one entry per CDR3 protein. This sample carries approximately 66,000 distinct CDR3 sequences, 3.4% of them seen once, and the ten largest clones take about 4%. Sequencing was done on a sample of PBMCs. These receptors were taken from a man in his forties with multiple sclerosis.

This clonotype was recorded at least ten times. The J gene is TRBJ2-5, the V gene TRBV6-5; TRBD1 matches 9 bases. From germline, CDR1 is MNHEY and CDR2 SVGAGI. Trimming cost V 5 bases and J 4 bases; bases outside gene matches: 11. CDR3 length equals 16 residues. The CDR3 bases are TGTGCCAGCAGTACCCCGACAGGGGGATGGGGAGAGACCCAGTACTTC. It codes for CASSTPTGGWGETQYF.

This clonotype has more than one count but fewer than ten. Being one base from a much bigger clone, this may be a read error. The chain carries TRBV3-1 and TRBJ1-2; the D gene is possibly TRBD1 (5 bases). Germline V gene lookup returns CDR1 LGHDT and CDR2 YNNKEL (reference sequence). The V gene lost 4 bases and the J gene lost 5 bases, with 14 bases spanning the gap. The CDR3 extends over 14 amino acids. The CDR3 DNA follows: TGTGCCAGCAGCCGTATGGGGCAGGTATATGGCTACACCTTC. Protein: CASSRMGQVYGYTF.